This is a list of T cell receptor beta chains from one sample in a study of long-term antiretroviral therapy in people with HIV. Libraries were prepared by immunoSEQ multiplex PCR; TCRdb keeps only in-frame clonotypes and omits some of them. This sample carries about 25,000 clones, 76% of them seen once, and the ten largest clones take approximately 10%. This specimen was unsorted PBMCs, taken 1.1 years before starting antiretroviral therapy. These TCRs come from a woman aged 40 to 49 with HIV. The CDR3 runs from the conserved cysteine through the conserved F or W. D genes are given only for firm matches. Expanded clones are given a class, and other clones once, few, many or no size at all.

d_call	clone_size	j_call	v_call	cdr3_aa	cdr3_nt
-	-	TRBJ1-3	TRBV9	CASSVAVPPGNTIYF	TGTGCCAGCAGCGTAGCAGTTCCCCCTGGAAACACCATATATTTT
-	-	TRBJ2-4	TRBV5-8	CASSFRPGSIKNIQYF	TGTGCCAGCAGCTTCAGGCCAGGTTCTATCAAAAACATTCAGTACTTC
TRBD1	once	TRBJ1-2	TRBV7-9	CASSLYRDRDYGYTF	TGTGCCAGCAGCTTATATAGGGACAGGGACTATGGCTACACCTTC
-	few	TRBJ2-3	TRBV4-3	CASSPLRDGSTDTQYF	TGCGCCAGCAGCCCCCTGAGGGACGGGAGCACAGATACGCAGTATTTT
-	-	TRBJ1-5	TRBV6-1	CASSQGRIYSNQPQHF	TGTGCCAGCAGTCAAGGACGGATATATAGCAATCAGCCCCAGCATTTT
-	medium-sized	TRBJ1-2	TRBV6-1	CATRDLSYGYTF	TGTGCCACACGGGACCTTTCCTATGGCTACACCTTC
-	-	TRBJ2-1	TRBV7-9	CASSLAWGNEQFF	TGTGCCAGCAGCTTGGCCTGGGGGAATGAGCAGTTCTTC
-	-	TRBJ1-1	TRBV4-3	CASSQVGGFTEAFF	TGCGCCAGCAGCCAAGTCGGAGGGTTTACTGAAGCTTTCTTT
-	-	TRBJ2-1	TRBV7-6	CASSPGRYEQFF	TGTGCCAGCAGCCCGGGACGTTATGAGCAGTTCTTC
TRBD1	-	TRBJ2-5	TRBV29-1	CSVGDETGGRETQYF	TGCAGCGTTGGGGACGAGACAGGGGGTCGGGAGACCCAGTACTTC
-	once	TRBJ2-1	TRBV5-6	CASSFLRATSYNEQFF	TGTGCCAGCAGCTTTTTGAGGGCCACGTCCTACAATGAGCAGTTCTTC
-	-	TRBJ1-4	TRBV4-1	CASSQEGGRATNEKLFF	TGCGCCAGCAGCCAAGAGGGGGGCAGAGCAACTAATGAAAAACTGTTTTTT
-	-	TRBJ1-6	TRBV4-2	CASSQEPSGGAGSPLHF	TGTGCCAGCAGCCAAGAACCTTCGGGGGGGGCCGGTTCACCCCTCCACTTT
TRBD1	-	TRBJ1-1	TRBV18	CASSPQQGGDTEAFF	TGTGCCAGCTCACCGCAACAGGGGGGAGACACTGAAGCTTTCTTT
-	few	TRBJ1-2	TRBV30	CAWSPQGVYGYTF	TGTGCCTGGAGTCCGCAGGGCGTCTATGGCTACACCTTC
-	-	TRBJ2-3	TRBV7-2	CASSLDGPLDTQYF	TGTGCCAGCAGCTTAGACGGGCCGTTAGATACGCAGTATTTT
TRBD2	-	TRBJ2-3	TRBV6-6	CASSARGAGGADTQYF	TGTGCCAGCAGTGCCCGGGGAGCGGGAGGTGCAGATACGCAGTATTTT
-	few	TRBJ1-3	TRBV9	CASSVRETSNTIYF	TGTGCCAGCAGCGTCCGAGAGACGTCAAACACCATATATTTT
-	-	TRBJ2-7	TRBV6-6	CASSYYGKGREQYF	TGTGCCAGCAGCTATTACGGAAAGGGGCGGGAGCAGTACTTC
-	few	TRBJ2-3	TRBV5-1	CASSLDEGPIGTDTQYF	TGCGCCAGCAGCTTGGATGAGGGTCCCATCGGGACAGATACGCAGTATTTT
-	-	TRBJ2-3	TRBV2	CASSVGDTQYF	TGTGCCAGCAGTGTCGGGGATACGCAGTATTTT
TRBD1	-	TRBJ1-4	TRBV7-9	CASSPSDRAGNEKLFF	TGTGCCAGCAGCCCTTCAGACAGGGCGGGTAATGAAAAACTGTTTTTT
-	-	TRBJ2-3	TRBV11-3	CASSLLYTDTQYF	TGTGCCAGCAGCTTGTTATACACAGATACGCAGTATTTT
-	-	TRBJ2-7	TRBV9	CASSHTSYEQYF	TGTGCCAGCAGCCACACATCCTACGAGCAGTACTTC
-	-	TRBJ1-2	TRBV25-1	CASSELGGGNGYTF	TGTGCCAGCAGTGAATTAGGGGGAGGTAATGGCTACACCTTC
TRBD1	-	TRBJ1-1	TRBV5-5	CASSLGGWTGKISMNTEAFF	TGTGCCAGCAGCTTGGGGGGGTGGACAGGGAAGATATCCATGAACACTGAAGCTTTCTTT
-	-	TRBJ2-3	TRBV27	CASSFSGPPFTDTQYF	TGTGCCAGCAGTTTTTCCGGCCCTCCCTTCACAGATACGCAGTATTTT
-	-	TRBJ2-7	TRBV14	CASSQGYEQYF	TGTGCCAGCAGCCAAGGCTACGAGCAGTACTTC
-	-	TRBJ1-4	TRBV20-1	CSAWRDEKLFF	TGCAGTGCTTGGCGGGATGAAAAACTGTTTTTT
-	-	TRBJ1-6	TRBV7-8	CASTYPLGQSSYNSPLHF	TGTGCCAGCACCTACCCTCTTGGACAGAGCTCCTATAATTCACCCCTCCACTTT
-	once	TRBJ2-2	TRBV6-1	CASSDLAGTTGELFF	TGTGCCAGCAGTGATCTGGCAGGGACCACCGGGGAGCTGTTTTTT
TRBD1	-	TRBJ1-2	TRBV6-5	CASSPRTGFNYGYTF	TGTGCCAGCAGTCCCCGGACAGGTTTTAACTATGGCTACACCTTC
TRBD2	-	TRBJ2-3	TRBV4-2	CASSQGGGALDTQYF	TGTGCCAGCAGCCAGGGCGGGGGGGCCTTAGATACGCAGTATTTT
-	-	TRBJ1-5	TRBV6-1	CASSESRSTQNQPQHF	TGTGCCAGCAGTGAATCTAGGTCTACACAAAATCAGCCCCAGCATTTT
TRBD1	few	TRBJ1-5	TRBV28	CASRGDRVINQPQHF	TGTGCCAGCAGGGGGGACAGGGTTATCAATCAGCCCCAGCATTTT
TRBD2	few	TRBJ2-1	TRBV7-9	CASSLGTSGTSRSIQFF	TGTGCCAGCAGCTTGGGGACTAGCGGGACTTCTCGTTCTATCCAGTTCTTC
TRBD1	-	TRBJ1-2	TRBV5-1	CASSATGDYGYTF	TGCGCCAGCAGCGCGACAGGGGATTATGGCTACACCTTC
-	-	TRBJ2-3	TRBV11-3	CASTPGTGYGTDTQYF	TGTGCCAGCACCCCGGGAACAGGGTATGGCACAGATACGCAGTATTTT
-	-	TRBJ2-2	TRBV11-3	CASSPTGPGYGGELFF	TGTGCCAGCAGCCCCACGGGACCGGGCTATGGCGGGGAGCTGTTTTTT
-	few	TRBJ1-2	TRBV2	CASTSGLYGYTF	TGTGCCAGCACATCGGGCCTCTATGGCTACACCTTC
-	-	TRBJ2-3	TRBV4-1	CASSQIDLGLSTDTQYF	TGCGCCAGCAGCCAAATTGATTTGGGCCTCAGCACAGATACGCAGTATTTT
TRBD1	-	TRBJ1-2	TRBV5-1	CASSGTGESRYTF	TGCGCCAGCAGCGGGACAGGGGAGAGCCGCTACACCTTC
TRBD1	-	TRBJ1-3	TRBV15	CATSRPGTGGNTIYF	TGTGCCACCAGCAGACCAGGGACAGGTGGAAACACCATATATTTT
-	few	TRBJ1-4	TRBV2	CASSDGARRDEKLFF	TGTGCCAGCAGTGATGGGGCGCGCAGGGACGAAAAACTGTTTTTT
TRBD1	-	TRBJ1-2	TRBV7-2	CASSYDRVGGYTF	TGTGCCAGCAGCTACGACAGGGTAGGCGGCTACACCTTC
-	-	TRBJ1-2	TRBV4-3	CASSQSTLLDYGYTF	TGCGCCAGCAGCCAATCGACACTGCTAGACTATGGCTACACCTTC
-	-	TRBJ1-1	TRBV29-1	CSVFPGLTEAFF	TGCAGCGTTTTTCCGGGACTCACTGAAGCTTTCTTT
TRBD1	-	TRBJ1-4	TRBV5-4	CASSAKRDRGRGEKLFF	TGTGCCAGCAGCGCTAAACGGGACAGGGGGCGAGGTGAAAAACTGTTTTTT
-	few	TRBJ2-2	TRBV5-6	CASSFGLELFF	TGTGCCAGCAGCTTCGGTCTAGAGTTGTTTTTT
-	once	TRBJ2-2	TRBV5-6	CASSFGGYTGELFF	TGTGCCAGCAGCTTCGGGGGTTACACCGGGGAGCTGTTTTTT
TRBD2	-	TRBJ2-7	TRBV30	CAWSLLAGDLYEQYF	TGTGCCTGGAGCCTTCTAGCGGGAGACCTTTACGAGCAGTACTTC